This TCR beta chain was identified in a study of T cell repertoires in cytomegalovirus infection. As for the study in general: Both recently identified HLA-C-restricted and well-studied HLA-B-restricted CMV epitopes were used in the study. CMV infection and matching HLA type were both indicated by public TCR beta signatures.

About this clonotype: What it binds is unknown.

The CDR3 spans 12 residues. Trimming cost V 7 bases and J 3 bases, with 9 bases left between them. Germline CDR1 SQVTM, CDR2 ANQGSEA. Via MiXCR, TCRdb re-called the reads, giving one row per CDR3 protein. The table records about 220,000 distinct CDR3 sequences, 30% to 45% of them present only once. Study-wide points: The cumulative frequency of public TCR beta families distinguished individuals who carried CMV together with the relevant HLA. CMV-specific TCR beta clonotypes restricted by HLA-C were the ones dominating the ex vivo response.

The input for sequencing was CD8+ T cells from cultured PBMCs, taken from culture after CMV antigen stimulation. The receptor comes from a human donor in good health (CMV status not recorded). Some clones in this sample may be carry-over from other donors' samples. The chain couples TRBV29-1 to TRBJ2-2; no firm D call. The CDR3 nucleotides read TGCAGCGCCTACAGCTACACCGGGGAGCTGTTTTTT. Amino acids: CSAYSYTGELFF.